The 26 T cell receptor beta chains below come from one sample, sequenced in a study of beta chain features in type 1 diabetes. No antigen has been assigned to these receptors. Sequenced material consisted of expressed TCRB transcripts (all of the isolated RNA was reverse transcribed). Repertoires were generated with immunoSEQ multiplex PCR, while TCRdb's copy carries only in-frame clones and drops some. This table has 200,000 to 300,000 clones, just over 20% appearing once. Findings and caveats of the study: TCRB CDR3s from Type 1 diabetes patients were moderately but significantly shorter in all four CD4+ subsets.

The sequenced sample was naive CD4+ T cells from blood. All receptors come from a woman in her thirties or forties with type 1 diabetes.

The rearrangement uses TRBV30 and TRBJ2-5, with D possibly being TRBD2 (5 bases). V lost 4 bases, J lost 5 bases, and 20 bases lay in between. CDR3 length equals 15 residues. In germline, CDR1 is GTSNPN, CDR2 SVGIG (reference sequence). CDR3 sequence reads: CAWTPFGVSGETQYF. The CDR3, as DNA: TGTGCCTGGACTCCTTTCGGCGTCTCGGGGGAGACCCAGTACTTC. The full variable domain, with the rest looked up from reference TRBV30 and TRBJ2-5, is SQTIHQWPATLVQPVGSPLSLECTVEGTSNPNLYWYRQAAGRGLQLLFYSVGIGQISSEVPQNLSASRPQDRQFILSSKKLLLSDSGFYLCAWTPFGVSGETQYFGPGTRLLVL.

This clone was picked up a small number of times. The V call is TRBV18, the J call TRBJ2-1; 7 nucleotides align to TRBD1. The CDR3 runs 14 residues. In germline, CDR1 is KGHSH, CDR2 LQKENI. J was trimmed by 6 bases and V by 3 bases; bases with no gene match: 5. CDR3 sequence reads: CASSPDRVVNEQFF. Written as DNA, the CDR3 is TGTGCCAGCTCACCCGACAGGGTAGTCAATGAGCAGTTCTTC.

This rearrangement joins TRBV18 to TRBJ2-5; a possible D gene is TRBD2 (5 bases). CDR3 size: 16 residues. V dropped 2 bases and J dropped 2 bases, with 15 bases sitting between them. The V gene's germline CDR1 is KGHSH and CDR2 LQKENI. The CDR3 DNA reads TGTGCCAGCTCACCAATCTTCGGGGATGGGCAAGAGACCCAGTACTTC. Translation: CASSPIFGDGQETQYF.

The rearrangement links TRBV9 to TRBJ2-5; 10 positions match TRBD2. The V gene end was trimmed by 4 bases and the J gene end by 5 bases; junction bases not matched to a gene: 5. This CDR3 spans 14 amino acids. Germline loops: CDR1 SGDLS, CDR2 YYNGEE. The CDR3 nucleotides read TGTGCCAGCAGCTCAGCGGGGGGGCCGGAGACCCAGTACTTC. Residues: CASSSAGGPETQYF.

The gene calls are TRBV15 and TRBJ1-4; TRBD1 matches 7 bases. The CDR3 is 14 residues long. Germline values: CDR1 LNHNV, CDR2 YYDKDF (reference sequence). The ends lost 5 bases at V and 8 bases at J; junction bases unmatched: 8. The CDR3 region is CATSDRGQMEKLFF. The CDR3 DNA reads as TGTGCCACCAGCGACCGGGGACAGATGGAAAAACTGTTTTTT.

This clone was seen a few times. The chain carries TRBV11-3 and TRBJ1-1; 10 bases are shared with TRBD1. The CDR3 loop spans 15 amino acids. The germline gives CDR1 SGHNT, CDR2 YENEEA. The ends lost 5 bases at V and 0 bases at J; junction bases unmatched: 3. CDR3 DNA: TGTGCCAGCAGCCTGGGACAGGGGATGAACACTGAAGCTTTCTTT. Its translation is CASSLGQGMNTEAFF.

The chain links TRBV2 to TRBJ2-6, with 9 bases that match TRBD1. The CDR3 is made up of 18 amino acids. V trimming: 6 bases; J trimming: 4 bases; junction bases outside the gene matches: 13. CDR1 and CDR2 (germline): SNHLY, FYNNEI. Here the CDR3 DNA reads TGTGCCAGCAGCTCTGGGTGGGACAGGGCCCCAGGGGCCAACGTCCTGACTTTC. Protein product: CASSSGWDRAPGANVLTF.

The J gene is TRBJ2-3, the V gene TRBV15, with D perhaps matching TRBD2 (5 bases). Germline V lookup: CDR1 LNHNV, CDR2 YYDKDF (reference sequence). V lost 4 bases, J lost 0 bases, and 17 bases lay in between. There are 17 residues in the CDR3. CDR3 amino acids: CATSTEVRLPSTDTQYF. The CDR3 DNA follows: TGTGCCACCAGCACGGAGGTTAGGTTACCTAGCACAGATACGCAGTATTTT. Drawing the rest from reference TRBV15 and TRBJ2-3, the complete variable domain is DAMVIQNPRYQVTQFGKPVTLSCSQTLNHNVMYWYQQKSSQAPKLLFHYYDKDFNNEADTPDNFQSRRPNTSFCFLDIRSPGLGDTAMYLCATSTEVRLPSTDTQYFGPGTRLTVL.

This clone was counted between two and nine times. The CDR3 DNA reads as TGTGCCAGCACCTTTGGAGGGTGGACTGAAGCTTTCTTT. Translating it yields CASTFGGWTEAFF. The rearrangement links TRBV28 to TRBJ1-1; no definite D call. Looked up from germline, CDR1 is MDHEN and CDR2 is SYDVKM. Trimming removed 7 bases at V and 5 bases at J, with 14 bases between. This CDR3 contains 13 residues.

This clone was picked up a small number of times. The rearrangement uses TRBV6-5 and TRBJ2-1; 9 bases map to TRBD2. V shed 8 bases, J shed 5 bases, and the junction held 10 bases outside the gene matches. The germline CDR1 and CDR2 sequences are MNHEY and SVGAGI. CDR3 length equals 15 residues. The CDR3 DNA reads as TGTGCCAGCGGTTCGACACTAGCGGGCAACAATGAGCAGTTCTTC. It specifies CASGSTLAGNNEQFF.

This chain uses TRBV11-2 with TRBJ2-5; the D is unclear. The V and J ends lost 8 bases and 1 base respectively, with 8 bases between them. Germline CDR1 is SGHAT and CDR2 is FQNNGV. The CDR3 runs to 12 residues. The CDR3, as DNA: TGTGCCAGCCGAGGATTCCAAGAGACCCAGTACTTC. This codes for CASRGFQETQYF.

The chain joins TRBV9 to TRBJ2-7; TRBD2 aligns across 12 bases. After removal of 3 bases from V and 5 bases from J, the junction contained 9 bases not matched to a gene. Germline CDR1 SGDLS, CDR2 YYNGEE. The CDR3 sequence is 16 residues long. Here the CDR3 DNA reads TGTGCCAGCAGCGCCAGGACTAGCGGGGCCTCACACGAGCAGTACTTC. Protein sequence: CASSARTSGASHEQYF.

This clone has just a few counts. The chain links TRBV9 to TRBJ1-6; D might be TRBD1 (6 bases). With 0 bases removed from V and 6 bases from J, the gap between germline ends came to 7 bases. The germline gives CDR1 SGDLS, CDR2 YYNGEE. The length of the CDR3 is 14 residues. The CDR3 DNA reads as TGTGCCAGCAGCGTAGGACAGGCTAATTCACCCCTCCACTTT. This translates into CASSVGQANSPLHF.

This clone was counted only a few times. The chain links TRBV28 to TRBJ2-2; D gene ambiguous. There are 13 residues in the CDR3. Between the trimmed V and J ends, which lost 7 bases and 4 bases, there was a span of 10 bases. Germline values: CDR1 MDHEN, CDR2 SYDVKM. The CDR3 DNA reads TGTGCCAGCAAGCCGCGTGTCACCGGGGAGCTGTTTTTT. Amino acids: CASKPRVTGELFF.

The rearrangement joins TRBV5-4 to TRBJ2-3; no definite D call. The length of the CDR3 is 14 residues. Trimming removed 2 bases at V and 2 bases at J, with 9 bases between. The germline V gene has CDR1 SGHNT and CDR2 YYREEE (reference sequence). The CDR3 DNA follows: TGTGCCAGCAGCTTTGGTGCTAACACAGATACGCAGTATTTT. Its protein is CASSFGANTDTQYF.

This clone turned up a few times. CDR3 amino acids: CASSPPGTGPTKLFF. The CDR3 nucleotides are TGTGCCAGCTCACCACCGGGGACAGGGCCAACGAAACTGTTTTTT. This chain links TRBV18 with TRBJ1-4; TRBD1 aligns across 9 bases. The CDR3 consists of 15 residues. Germline lookup yields CDR1 KGHSH and CDR2 LQKENI. V lost 0 bases and J lost 11; bases outside the gene matches: 7.

This clone was found a few times. The rearrangement joins TRBV9 to TRBJ2-2; 7 nucleotides align to TRBD2. CDR1 is SGDLS and CDR2 is YYNGEE in the germline V gene. CDR3 length: 18 residues. Germline trimming cut 2 bases from V and 7 bases from J; bases unmatched to any gene: 17. CDR3 in amino acids: CASSVTPPGGTRVGELFF. CDR3 DNA sequence: TGTGCCAGCAGCGTCACCCCCCCCGGGGGGACGAGGGTCGGGGAGCTGTTTTTT. Full variable domain (rest looked up from reference TRBV9 and TRBJ2-2): DSGVTQTPKHLITATGQRVTLRCSPRSGDLSVYWYQQSLDQGLQFLIQYYNGEERAKGNILERFSAQQFPDLHSELNLSSLELGDSALYFCASSVTPPGGTRVGELFFGEGSRLTVL.

This chain connects TRBV6-7 to TRBJ2-4, with 7 bases identical to TRBD1. TRBV6-7 has ORF status, its function being uncertain. CDR3 length: 15 residues. Unmatched junction bases numbered 7, after V lost 5 bases and J lost 3 bases. In DNA form, the CDR3 reads TGTGCCAGCAGTGGCCCGGGACAGATCAAAAACATTCAGTACTTC. Protein: CASSGPGQIKNIQYF.

This clone has just a few counts. The chain is built from TRBV6-5 and TRBJ2-2; tentatively, D is TRBD1 (6 bases). Germline V gene lookup returns CDR1 MNHEY and CDR2 SVGAGI. Trimming pared 0 bases from V and 5 bases from J, leaving 13 bases between. The CDR3 loop spans 16 amino acids. DNA for the CDR3: TGTGCCAGCAGTTACTCGAACAGGGAGTGGACCGGGGAGCTGTTTTTT. It is translated as CASSYSNREWTGELFF.

The chain has TRBV7-3 and TRBJ1-1; the match to TRBD1 covers 12 bases. Germline assignment: CDR1 SGHTA and CDR2 FQGTGA. V lost 4 bases to trimming and J lost 5 bases; unmatched junction nucleotides: 5. This CDR3 region has 15 residues. The CDR3 spells CASSSGQGAWTEAFF. DNA for the CDR3: TGTGCCAGCAGCTCGGGACAGGGGGCTTGGACTGAAGCTTTCTTT.

The sample holds a few counts of this clone. The rearrangement links TRBV29-1 to TRBJ2-3; D call uncertain. There are 14 residues in the CDR3. The V gene's germline CDR1 is SQVTM and CDR2 ANQGSEA. The V gene lost 1 base and the J gene lost 2 bases, with 10 bases spanning the gap. As DNA, the CDR3 is TGCAGCGTTGAAGGGCGCGGTAACACAGATACGCAGTATTTT. Translated, it gives CSVEGRGNTDTQYF.

This clone has just a few counts. The chain is built from TRBV27 and TRBJ2-7; possible D gene TRBD1, 6 bases. The CDR3 runs to 15 residues. The germline V gene has CDR1 MNHEY and CDR2 SMNVEV (reference sequence). V was pared by 10 bases and J by 2 bases, with 21 bases between. CDR3: CATLKQAQGTYEQYF. As DNA, the CDR3 is TGTGCCACCCTCAAACAGGCCCAGGGGACCTACGAGCAGTACTTC.

This chain joins TRBV4-1 and TRBJ1-2, with D hard to call. CDR3 length equals 12 residues. Trimming pared 0 bases from V and 8 bases from J, leaving 7 bases between. The germline CDR1 and CDR2 sequences are MGHRA and YSYEKL. The CDR3: CASSQELEGYTF. As DNA, the CDR3 is TGCGCCAGCAGCCAAGAACTGGAGGGCTACACCTTC.

This clone appeared a few times. This rearrangement joins TRBV7-9 to TRBJ1-4, with 7 bases identical to TRBD1. With V trimmed by 3 bases and J by 5 bases, 12 bases remained unmatched. Per germline, CDR1 SEHNR and CDR2 FQNEAQ (reference sequence). CDR3 length: 17 amino acids. In DNA form, the CDR3 reads TGTGCCAGCAGCTTCCGAGGGGGACAGCTAGTCAATGAAAAACTGTTTTTT. Translating gives CASSFRGGQLVNEKLFF.

Only a few counts were recorded for this clone. The genes are TRBV14 and TRBJ1-2; tentatively, D is TRBD1 (6 bases). Germline V gene sequence: CDR1 SGHDN, CDR2 FVKESK. The CDR3 is 17 amino acids. Trimming took off 4 bases at V and 3 bases at J, with 21 bases between the two ends. The CDR3 is CASSPRVTGKKYYGYTF. As DNA, the CDR3 is TGTGCCAGCAGCCCAAGAGTGACAGGCAAGAAATACTATGGCTACACCTTC.

The chain uses TRBV28 and TRBJ2-7, with D maybe TRBD1 (5 bases). The CDR3 sequence is 14 residues long. Germline CDR1 reads MDHEN; CDR2 reads SYDVKM. The V gene lost 6 bases and the J gene lost 3 bases, with 15 bases spanning the gap. The CDR3 DNA sequence: TGTGCCAGCAGCTTAGGAGCAGGGTACTACGAGCAGTACTTC. The encoded protein is CASSLGAGYYEQYF.